Following are 15 T cell receptor beta chains from one sample sequenced in a study of blood T cell repertoires in COVID-19. Libraries were prepared by immunoSEQ multiplex PCR; TCRdb keeps only in-frame clonotypes and omits some of them. The sample lists under 250,000 clones; roughly 84% were seen once. The sample was peripheral blood. The origin of the receptors is a middle-aged man with acute or convalescent COVID-19.

J is TRBJ2-3 and V is TRBV7-2; 9 positions match TRBD2. Germline assignment: CDR1 SGHTA and CDR2 FQGNSA. There are 18 residues in the CDR3. V gave up 5 bases and J gave up 3 bases; unmatched junction bases: 15. The CDR3 loop reads CASSPRIGIAGETDTQYF. In DNA form, the CDR3 reads TGTGCCAGCAGCCCCCGAATCGGCATAGCGGGAGAAACAGATACGCAGTATTTT.

The V gene is TRBV11-2, the J gene TRBJ2-7, with D maybe TRBD2 (7 bases). Germline V gene sequence: CDR1 SGHAT, CDR2 FQNNGV. The CDR3 is 15 residues long. Trimming pared 5 bases from V and 2 bases from J, leaving 16 bases between. CDR3 sequence: CASSRGGGSTYEQYF. In DNA, the CDR3 is TGTGCCAGCAGCCGAGGGGGGGGCAGTACCTACGAGCAGTACTTC.

This clone has only one observation. The CDR3 loop reads CASSSLRDRGENTIYF. CDR3 coding DNA: TGTGCCAGCAGCTCACTCCGGGACAGGGGAGAAAACACCATATATTTT. This chain uses TRBV5-6 with TRBJ1-3; TRBD1 matches at 10 bases. The length of the CDR3 is 16 residues. The J segment lost 6 bases and the V segment lost 3 bases, leaving 9 bases of the junction unmatched. Germline values: CDR1 SGHDT, CDR2 YYEEEE.

The table lists this clone with a count of one. The chain combines TRBV19 with TRBJ1-2, with unresolved D. There are 15 residues in the CDR3. Trimming removed 2 bases from V and 7 bases from J, with 17 bases in between. Looked up from germline, CDR1 is LNHDA and CDR2 is SQIVND (reference sequence). For the CDR3, the DNA is TGTGCCAGTAGTATATTGGGGAGCGGGGAAACTGGCTACACCTTC. This codes for CASSILGSGETGYTF.

The chain employs TRBV5-6 and TRBJ1-1; 10 bases agree with TRBD1. Germline V gene sequence: CDR1 SGHDT, CDR2 YYEEEE. The CDR3 runs to 15 residues. With V trimmed by 3 bases and J by 7 bases, 9 bases remained unmatched. This CDR3 reads CASSWGKGQGIEAFF. In DNA form, the CDR3 reads TGTGCCAGCAGCTGGGGGAAGGGACAGGGGATTGAAGCTTTCTTT.

The chain is built from TRBV6-5 and TRBJ2-1; 9 positions match TRBD2. CDR1 and CDR2 (germline): MNHEY, SVGAGI. CDR3 length: 15 amino acids. The V and J ends lost 8 bases and 0 bases, in that order; junction bases with no gene match: 5. DNA for the CDR3: TGTGCCAGCGCCCTTAGCGGGAGCTCCTACAATGAGCAGTTCTTC. This translates into CASALSGSSYNEQFF.

This rearrangement joins TRBV27 to TRBJ1-2, with 9 nucleotides matching TRBD1. J was trimmed by 5 bases and V by 4 bases; bases with no gene match: 5. The CDR3 is made up of 14 amino acids. CDR1 is MNHEY, CDR2 SMNVEV, per germline (reference sequence). CDR3 in amino acids: CASSSLQGAYGYTF. CDR3 coding DNA: TGTGCCAGCAGTTCCTTACAGGGGGCGTATGGCTACACCTTC.

The gene calls are TRBV6-5 and TRBJ1-5; D remains unclear. The CDR3 extends over 12 amino acids. V was shortened by 2 bases and J by 4 bases, with 3 bases between the two germline ends. The germline CDR1 and CDR2 sequences are MNHEY and SVGAGI. CDR3 coding DNA: TGTGCCAGCAGTTACGCGAATCAGCCCCAGCATTTT. This gives the protein CASSYANQPQHF.

This clone has a single count. The chain links TRBV5-1 to TRBJ2-6; the D gene is possibly TRBD1 (5 bases). The V gene lost 7 bases and the J gene lost 1 base, with 9 bases spanning the gap. Germline CDR1 and CDR2: SGHRS and YFSETQ. The CDR3 is 14 amino acids. CDR3 in amino acids: CASAPGSGANVLTF. The CDR3 DNA reads as TGCGCCAGCGCCCCAGGGTCTGGGGCCAACGTCCTGACTTTC.

The chain couples TRBV15 to TRBJ1-3, with D possibly TRBD1 on 5 matching bases. V dropped 5 bases and J dropped 2 bases, with 10 bases sitting between them. This CDR3 region has 14 residues. Germline V lookup: CDR1 LNHNV, CDR2 YYDKDF (reference sequence). The CDR3 DNA follows: TGTGCCACCAGCCCTGGAGGGGCTGGAAACACCATATATTTT. Amino acids: CATSPGGAGNTIYF.

The chain employs TRBV7-6 and TRBJ1-3; no definite D call. The length of the CDR3 is 17 residues. V gave up 2 bases and J gave up 0 bases, with 14 bases separating them. Germline CDR1 reads SGHVS; CDR2 reads FNYEAQ. CDR3 in DNA: TGTGCCAGCAGCTTATCTTCAGTTACTAGCTCTGGAAACACCATATATTTT. Amino acids: CASSLSSVTSSGNTIYF.

The chain couples TRBV19 to TRBJ1-1; D remains unclear. CDR1 is LNHDA, CDR2 SQIVND, per germline (reference sequence). The CDR3 runs to 14 residues. V shed 3 bases and J shed 3 bases, with 11 bases lying between them. The CDR3 protein is CASSITGRDTEAFF. The CDR3 nucleotides are TGTGCCAGTAGTATCACCGGTCGGGACACTGAAGCTTTCTTT.

The chain employs TRBV19 and TRBJ2-1; 8 positions agree with TRBD2. This CDR3 spans 16 amino acids. Germline lookup yields CDR1 LNHDA and CDR2 SQIVND (reference sequence). V was clipped by 2 bases and J by 8 bases; unmatched bases: 11. Here the CDR3 DNA reads TGTGCCAGTAGTATACCCGGCCAGCGGGAGAGCGATGAGCAGTTCTTC. It specifies CASSIPGQRESDEQFF.

The gene calls are TRBV10-3 and TRBJ2-3; possible D gene TRBD1, 6 bases. Looked up from germline, CDR1 is ENHRY and CDR2 is SYGVKD. There are 16 residues in the CDR3. Trimming removed 0 bases from V and 4 bases from J, with 14 bases in between. The CDR3 reads CAISESTRGSADTQYF. The CDR3 DNA reads as TGTGCCATCAGTGAGTCTACTAGGGGGAGCGCAGATACGCAGTATTTT.

The chain employs TRBV28 and TRBJ2-7; D gene ambiguous. The CDR3 contains 10 residues. The ends were cut back, 5 bases at V and 3 bases at J, with 2 bases in the middle. Germline V gene data show CDR1 as MDHEN and CDR2 as SYDVKM. CDR3 in amino acids: CASSRYEQYF. As DNA, the CDR3 is TGTGCCAGCAGTCGCTACGAGCAGTACTTC. The variable domain in full, with the rest retrieved from reference TRBV28 and TRBJ2-7, is DVKVTQSSRYLVKRTGEKVFLECVQDMDHENMFWYRQDPGLGLRLIYFSYDVKMKEKGDIPEGYSVSREKKERFSLILESASTNQTSMYLCASSRYEQYFGPGTRLTVT.